This T cell receptor beta chain was documented in a study of HIV-infected patients and healthy controls. Alpha and beta constant-region primers primed reverse transcription of around 500 ng RNA. Using multiplexing indices, alpha and beta chain libraries were generated apart by chain-specific third strand synthesis. One entry per CDR3 protein, called by TCRdb with MiXCR from the 5' RACE reads. The sample includes some 9,600 distinct CDR3 sequences, 10% seen only once; the top ten take 15% to 20%. Notes on this clonotype: Its antigen is as yet unknown.

V dropped 4 bases and J dropped 4; count of bases not matched to a gene: 8. The germline gives CDR1 SGHRS, CDR2 YFSETQ. The CDR3 is 15 amino acids. Study findings and constraints: The study did not determine the donors' HLA types.

Whole blood was used without fractionation, so all unsorted peripheral T cells were included. The receptor comes from an adult with HIV infection. The sample consisted of blood, taken before antiretroviral therapy. The chain recombines TRBV5-1 with TRBJ2-5; 9 bases align to TRBD1. The CDR3 region is CASSPGTGSPETQYF. CDR3 nucleotide sequence: TGCGCCAGCAGCCCCGGGACAGGGAGTCCAGAGACCCAGTACTTC.